A selection of T cell receptor beta chains follows, all from one sample in a study of Ad26.COV2.S vaccination and SARS-CoV-2 variants. Sequenced by immunoSEQ multiplex PCR; TCRdb stores in-frame clones only, minus some. Altogether 410,000 or so clones are present, approximately 92% being singletons, with the ten largest covering 1.5% to 2%. Source: peripheral blood, taken in a trial of Ad26.COV2.S vaccine versus placebo. Receptors were obtained from a person aged 18-65 years who received the Ad26.COV2.S COVID-19 vaccine or a placebo. Each CDR3 is given with its conserved first and last residue. Fields, in order: clone size, V gene, D gene, J gene, CDR3 length, CDR3 DNA, CDR3 protein. The D gene is left open where the match is weak. Expanded clones are given a class, and other clones once, few, many or no size at all.

clone_size: -; v_call: TRBV30; d_call: TRBD1; j_call: TRBJ1-1; cdr3_length: 13; cdr3_nt: TGTGCCTGTTCCGGGACAGGGAACACTGAAGCTTTCTTT; cdr3_aa: CACSGTGNTEAFF
clone_size: -; v_call: TRBV5-1; d_call: TRBD1; j_call: TRBJ1-1; cdr3_length: 15; cdr3_nt: TGCGCCAGCAGCTACTACAAGGGGGCGAACACTGAAGCTTTCTTT; cdr3_aa: CASSYYKGANTEAFF
clone_size: -; v_call: TRBV19; d_call: TRBD1; j_call: TRBJ2-2; cdr3_length: 15; cdr3_nt: TGTGCCAGTAGTTTGACAGGGCTGAACACCGGGGAGCTGTTTTTT; cdr3_aa: CASSLTGLNTGELFF
clone_size: -; v_call: TRBV4-3; d_call: -; j_call: TRBJ1-4; cdr3_length: 14; cdr3_nt: TGCGCCAGCAGCCCGGGGGCGGTGGGTGAAAAACTGTTTTTT; cdr3_aa: CASSPGAVGEKLFF
clone_size: -; v_call: TRBV9; d_call: -; j_call: TRBJ2-2; cdr3_length: 18; cdr3_nt: TGTGCCAGCAGCGTAGAAGACGTAATGGCCACCTCCACCGGGGAGCTGTTTTTT; cdr3_aa: CASSVEDVMATSTGELFF
clone_size: -; v_call: TRBV18; d_call: -; j_call: TRBJ2-2; cdr3_length: 17; cdr3_nt: TGTGCCAGCTCATCGCTTCCGGGACCCACGGGGACCGGGGAGCTGTTTTTT; cdr3_aa: CASSSLPGPTGTGELFF
clone_size: -; v_call: TRBV6-1; d_call: -; j_call: TRBJ1-5; cdr3_length: 17; cdr3_nt: TGTGCCAGCAGTGGGGGGGGGCTCTTAGGCCGGTATCAGCCCCAGCATTTT; cdr3_aa: CASSGGGLLGRYQPQHF
clone_size: -; v_call: TRBV18; d_call: -; j_call: TRBJ2-1; cdr3_length: 15; cdr3_nt: TGTGCCAGCTCACTCAGCGAGAGTCGGGGCGATGAGCAGTTCTTC; cdr3_aa: CASSLSESRGDEQFF
clone_size: once; v_call: TRBV5-1; d_call: -; j_call: TRBJ2-7; cdr3_length: 14; cdr3_nt: TGCGCCAGCAGCTTGGGTCCAGTTTCCTACGAGCAGTACTTC; cdr3_aa: CASSLGPVSYEQYF
clone_size: -; v_call: TRBV14; d_call: TRBD2; j_call: TRBJ2-5; cdr3_length: 16; cdr3_nt: TGTGCCAGCAGCCAAGGACTAGCGGGGGGTCAAGAGACCCAGTACTTC; cdr3_aa: CASSQGLAGGQETQYF
clone_size: -; v_call: TRBV29-1; d_call: TRBD1; j_call: TRBJ1-2; cdr3_length: 13; cdr3_nt: TGCAGCGTTGAGGCCGCAGGGGGTGGCGGCTACACCTTC; cdr3_aa: CSVEAAGGGGYTF
clone_size: -; v_call: TRBV5-1; d_call: -; j_call: TRBJ2-5; cdr3_length: 15; cdr3_nt: TGCGCCAGCAGCCATGGGGTGCGGGTAGCAGAGACCCAGTACTTC; cdr3_aa: CASSHGVRVAETQYF
clone_size: -; v_call: TRBV11-1; d_call: -; j_call: TRBJ1-5; cdr3_length: 15; cdr3_nt: TGTGCCAGCAGCCTGACCCGAGAAGCAAATCAGCCCCAGCATTTT; cdr3_aa: CASSLTREANQPQHF
clone_size: -; v_call: TRBV6-6; d_call: -; j_call: TRBJ1-5; cdr3_length: 16; cdr3_nt: TGTGCCAGCAGTTACGCGGCGGCTTATAGCAATCAGCCCCAGCATTTT; cdr3_aa: CASSYAAAYSNQPQHF
clone_size: few; v_call: TRBV9; d_call: -; j_call: TRBJ2-7; cdr3_length: 16; cdr3_nt: TGTGCCAGCAGCGTGACCGGGACGGGGAGCTCCTACGAGCAGTACTTC; cdr3_aa: CASSVTGTGSSYEQYF
clone_size: -; v_call: TRBV5-1; d_call: -; j_call: TRBJ2-2; cdr3_length: 14; cdr3_nt: TGCGCCAGCCGCAAGGCCGCGGGCACCGGGGAGCTGTTTTTT; cdr3_aa: CASRKAAGTGELFF
clone_size: -; v_call: TRBV5-4; d_call: -; j_call: TRBJ1-1; cdr3_length: 14; cdr3_nt: TGTGCCAGCAGCTTTCTTTCCCTGCAGACTGAAGCTTTCTTT; cdr3_aa: CASSFLSLQTEAFF
clone_size: -; v_call: TRBV18; d_call: -; j_call: TRBJ1-2; cdr3_length: 16; cdr3_nt: TGTGCCAGCTCACTAACGAGTCCGGGCCACACCTATGGCTACACCTTC; cdr3_aa: CASSLTSPGHTYGYTF
clone_size: -; v_call: TRBV4-1; d_call: TRBD1; j_call: TRBJ2-7; cdr3_length: 15; cdr3_nt: TGCGCCAGCAGCCAGATGGGACAGGGAATCTACGAGCAGTACTTC; cdr3_aa: CASSQMGQGIYEQYF
clone_size: -; v_call: TRBV25-1; d_call: -; j_call: TRBJ2-5; cdr3_length: 12; cdr3_nt: TGTGCCAGCAGAACTTCCCAAGAGACCCAGTACTTC; cdr3_aa: CASRTSQETQYF
clone_size: -; v_call: TRBV10-3; d_call: TRBD1; j_call: TRBJ2-7; cdr3_length: 15; cdr3_nt: TGTGCCATCAGTGGGACCCCGGGACAGGCGAAGGAGCAGTACTTC; cdr3_aa: CAISGTPGQAKEQYF
clone_size: -; v_call: TRBV21-1; d_call: -; j_call: TRBJ2-7; cdr3_length: 16; cdr3_nt: TGTGCCAGCGGGACCCGGGGGGCCTATCGATTTAGAGAGCAGTACTTC; cdr3_aa: CASGTRGAYRFREQYF
clone_size: -; v_call: TRBV14; d_call: TRBD1; j_call: TRBJ2-7; cdr3_length: 16; cdr3_nt: TGTGCCAGCAGCCGCAGAATTCCGGGAAACAGGGGAGAGCAGTACTTC; cdr3_aa: CASSRRIPGNRGEQYF
clone_size: -; v_call: TRBV19; d_call: -; j_call: TRBJ1-6; cdr3_length: 13; cdr3_nt: TGTGCCAGTAAAGAGTACTATAATTCACCCCTCCACTTT; cdr3_aa: CASKEYYNSPLHF
clone_size: -; v_call: TRBV4-3; d_call: -; j_call: TRBJ1-2; cdr3_length: 15; cdr3_nt: TGCGCCAGCAGCCAGGACCTTGGGGCGGGCTATGGCTACACCTTC; cdr3_aa: CASSQDLGAGYGYTF
clone_size: -; v_call: TRBV30; d_call: TRBD2; j_call: TRBJ2-1; cdr3_length: 10; cdr3_nt: TGTGCCCACGGGGGGGGTGAGCAGTTCTTC; cdr3_aa: CAHGGGEQFF